The 3 T cell receptor beta chains listed next were all sequenced from one sample in a study of OX40 agonist ivuxolimab in advanced cancers. TCRdb keeps only in-frame clones here, not all; method: immunoSEQ multiplex PCR. This sample has more than 65,000 clones; around 88% occur once, and the top ten carry 0.5% to 0.6%. Source: CD4+ or CD8+ T cells sorted from blood, taken in a trial of the OX40 agonist ivuxolimab. The origin of the receptors is an adult with an advanced solid tumor such as melanoma, head and neck, liver or kidney cancer.

The V gene is TRBV29-1, the J gene TRBJ2-5; D is uncertain. The V end lost 7 bases, the J end lost 5 bases, and 5 bases lay between the germline ends. CDR3 length equals 9 residues. CDR1 and CDR2 from the germline V gene are SQVTM and ANQGSEA. The CDR3 region is CSAGETQYF. CDR3 nucleotides: TGCAGCGCCGGGGAGACCCAGTACTTC. Variable domain in full (rest from reference TRBV29-1 and TRBJ2-5): SAVISQKPSRDICQRGTSLTIQCQVDSQVTMMFWYRQQPGQSLTLIATANQGSEATYESGFVIDKFPISRPNLTFSTLTVSNMSPEDSSIYLCSAGETQYFGPGTRLLVL.

V and J are TRBV2 and TRBJ2-7; D not certain. The CDR3 extends over 15 amino acids. Germline CDR1 reads SNHLY; CDR2 reads FYNNEI. The V end lost 2 bases, the J end lost 6 bases, and 17 bases lay between the germline ends. The CDR3 reads CASSELVASLSEQYF. The CDR3 coding sequence is TGTGCCAGCAGTGAATTGGTGGCTAGTCTATCCGAGCAGTACTTC.

A single count supports this clone. J is TRBJ1-3 and V is TRBV7-2; TRBD1 agrees at 7 bases. The CDR3 has 14 amino acids. The V and J ends lost 3 bases and 4 bases, in that order; junction bases with no gene match: 3. CDR1 and CDR2 from the germline V gene are SGHTA and FQGNSA. CDR3 DNA sequence: TGTGCCAGCAGCTTCGGGACAGTAGGAAACACCATATATTTT. It yields the protein CASSFGTVGNTIYF.